These 12 T cell receptor beta chains share one sample of origin, sequenced in a study of T cells in Graves' hyperthyroidism and ophthalmopathy. RNA transcripts yielded amplified TCR beta CDR3 regions. RT-PCR in the first round (using the HTBI primer set) targeted the TCR CDR3. TCRdb re-derived calls from the multiplex PCR reads in MiXCR, one entry per CDR3 protein. The profile shows 550,000 to 600,000 distinct CDR3 sequences, about a sixth of them singletons. Sequenced material: blood. The receptors were sampled from a woman aged 18-29 years with Graves' hyperthyroidism.

Ten or more counts support this clonotype. The chain is built from TRBV27 and TRBJ2-1; 15 nucleotides match TRBD2. The trim removed 0 bases at V and 9 bases at J, leaving 6 bases unmatched. Germline V gives CDR1 MNHEY, CDR2 SMNVEV (reference sequence). The CDR3 is 17 residues long. For the CDR3, the DNA is TGTGCCAGCAGTTTATCGCCGGGACTAGCGGGAGGTATTGAGCAGTTCTTC. It specifies CASSLSPGLAGGIEQFF.

The rearrangement joins TRBV6-6 to TRBJ2-5; 8 nucleotides align to TRBD2. The CDR3 totals 19 residues. Trimming took 0 bases from V and 0 from J; bases not matched to a gene: 12. Germline assignment: CDR1 MNHNY and CDR2 SVGAGI (reference sequence). CDR3: CASSYSIGRGAGYQETQYF. The CDR3, as DNA: TGTGCCAGCAGTTACTCGATTGGGCGGGGGGCTGGTTACCAAGAGACCCAGTACTTC.

This chain connects TRBV5-6 to TRBJ1-2; D call uncertain. Trimming cost V 4 bases and J 4 bases, with 20 bases left between them. The germline V gene encodes CDR1 SGHDT and CDR2 YYEEEE. There are 16 residues in the CDR3. CDR3 nucleotide sequence: TGTGCCAGCAGCCAGATGCGGCAGGAGGGAGGCTATGGCTACACCTTC. Residues: CASSQMRQEGGYGYTF.

The chain uses TRBV2 and TRBJ2-1, with D perhaps matching TRBD1 (6 bases). Germline V gene sequence: CDR1 SNHLY, CDR2 FYNNEI. The CDR3 sequence is 13 residues long. V lost 6 bases and J lost 12, with 18 bases in between. The CDR3 loop reads CASRRTVLGSQFF. CDR3 bases: TGTGCCAGCAGAAGGACAGTGCTCGGGTCGCAGTTCTTC. Full variable domain (rest looked up from reference TRBV2 and TRBJ2-1): EPEVTQTPSHQVTQMGQEVILRCVPISNHLYFYWYRQILGQKVEFLVSFYNNEISEKSEIFDDQFSVERPDGSNFTLKIRSTKLEDSAMYFCASRRTVLGSQFFGPGTRLTVL.

V is TRBV28 and J is TRBJ2-1; perhaps TRBD2 as D (5 bases). V was cut by 5 bases and J by 7 bases, with 15 bases left in between. Germline CDR1 reads MDHEN; CDR2 reads SYDVKM. This CDR3 spans 14 amino acids. CDR3 in DNA: TGTGCCAGCAGTCCCCGGGGTAGTCTGAATGAGCAGTTCTTC. Translated: CASSPRGSLNEQFF.

This clonotype occurred once. CDR3 nucleotides: TGTGCCACCAGCAGAGTAGCAGCTAGCAATCAGCCCCAGCATTTT. Translation: CATSRVAASNQPQHF. The chain has TRBV15 and TRBJ1-5; D is unclear. CDR1 is LNHNV and CDR2 is YYDKDF in the germline V gene (reference sequence). V dropped 1 base and J dropped 0 bases, with 7 bases sitting between them. The CDR3 length is 15 residues.

In its sample, this clonotype was seen many times. The chain carries TRBV20-1 and TRBJ2-5, with TRBD2 matching 8 bases. V trimming: 6 bases; J trimming: 1 base; junction bases outside the gene matches: 7. In germline, CDR1 is DFQATT, CDR2 SNEGSKA (reference sequence). The CDR3 spans 14 residues. CDR3 loop: CSASLAGRQETQYF. For the CDR3, the DNA is TGCAGTGCCTCCTTAGCGGGGCGCCAAGAGACCCAGTACTTC.

This clonotype was seen ten or more times. This chain uses TRBV7-9 with TRBJ2-5; tentatively, D is TRBD1 (5 bases). The CDR3 contains 16 residues. Germline CDR1 and CDR2: SEHNR and FQNEAQ (reference sequence). Trimming stripped 7 bases from V and 1 base from J, with 19 bases between. The CDR3 sequence is CASNPNPGYPQETQYF. CDR3 coding DNA: TGTGCCAGCAACCCGAACCCAGGGTACCCCCAAGAGACCCAGTACTTC.

This chain connects TRBV6-1 to TRBJ1-2; 10 bases align to TRBD1. The CDR3 consists of 15 residues. With 5 bases clipped from V and 8 bases from J, the junction kept 11 bases outside the gene matches. CDR1 MNHNS and CDR2 SASEGT come from the germline V gene. The CDR3 here is CASSSTTGGWEGYTF. CDR3 coding DNA: TGTGCCAGCAGTTCAACGACAGGGGGCTGGGAGGGCTACACCTTC.

This clonotype was found a few times. The rearrangement uses TRBV5-6 and TRBJ2-3, with D possibly being TRBD1 or TRBD2 (6 bases each). The V gene's germline CDR1 is SGHDT and CDR2 YYEEEE. V dropped 4 bases and J dropped 3 bases, with 18 bases sitting between them. The CDR3 extends over 16 amino acids. CDR3 coding DNA: TGTGCCAGCAGCCCGCCCACGGGGGCGGGGACAGATACGCAGTATTTT. Translating gives CASSPPTGAGTDTQYF.

This clonotype has a handful of counts. The chain links TRBV9 to TRBJ1-1, with D perhaps matching TRBD1 (6 bases). The ends were cut back, 3 bases at V and 4 bases at J, with 19 bases in the middle. Germline CDR1 SGDLS, CDR2 YYNGEE. The CDR3 loop spans 16 amino acids. CDR3 DNA: TGTGCCAGCAGCGGCGAATACAGGGACGGGAGCACTGAAGCTTTCTTT. This codes for CASSGEYRDGSTEAFF.

This clonotype was recorded at least ten times. The chain couples TRBV11-3 to TRBJ2-3; D is undetermined. Germline-derived CDR1 and CDR2 are SGHNT and YENEEA. This CDR3 region has 15 residues. V lost 5 bases, J lost 1 base, and 13 bases lay in between. CDR3: CASSPSASRTDTQYF. The CDR3 DNA is TGTGCCAGCAGCCCAAGCGCGAGTCGCACAGATACGCAGTATTTT.